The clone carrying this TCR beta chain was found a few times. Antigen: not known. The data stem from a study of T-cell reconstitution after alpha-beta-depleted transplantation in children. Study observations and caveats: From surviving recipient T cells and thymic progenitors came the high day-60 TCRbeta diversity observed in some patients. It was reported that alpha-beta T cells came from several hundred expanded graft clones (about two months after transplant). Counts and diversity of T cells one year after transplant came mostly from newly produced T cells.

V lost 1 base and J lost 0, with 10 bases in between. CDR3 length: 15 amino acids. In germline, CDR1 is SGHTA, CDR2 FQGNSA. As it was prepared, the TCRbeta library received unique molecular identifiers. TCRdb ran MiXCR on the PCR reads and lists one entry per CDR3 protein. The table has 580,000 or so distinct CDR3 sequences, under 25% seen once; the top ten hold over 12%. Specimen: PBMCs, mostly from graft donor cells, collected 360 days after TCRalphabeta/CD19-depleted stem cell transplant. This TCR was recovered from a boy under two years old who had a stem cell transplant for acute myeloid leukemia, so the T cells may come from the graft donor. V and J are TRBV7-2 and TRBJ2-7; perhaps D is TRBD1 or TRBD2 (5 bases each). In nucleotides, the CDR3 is TGTGCCAGCAGCTTAGGGGACGCGAGCTCCTACGAGCAGTACTTC. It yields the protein CASSLGDASSYEQYF.